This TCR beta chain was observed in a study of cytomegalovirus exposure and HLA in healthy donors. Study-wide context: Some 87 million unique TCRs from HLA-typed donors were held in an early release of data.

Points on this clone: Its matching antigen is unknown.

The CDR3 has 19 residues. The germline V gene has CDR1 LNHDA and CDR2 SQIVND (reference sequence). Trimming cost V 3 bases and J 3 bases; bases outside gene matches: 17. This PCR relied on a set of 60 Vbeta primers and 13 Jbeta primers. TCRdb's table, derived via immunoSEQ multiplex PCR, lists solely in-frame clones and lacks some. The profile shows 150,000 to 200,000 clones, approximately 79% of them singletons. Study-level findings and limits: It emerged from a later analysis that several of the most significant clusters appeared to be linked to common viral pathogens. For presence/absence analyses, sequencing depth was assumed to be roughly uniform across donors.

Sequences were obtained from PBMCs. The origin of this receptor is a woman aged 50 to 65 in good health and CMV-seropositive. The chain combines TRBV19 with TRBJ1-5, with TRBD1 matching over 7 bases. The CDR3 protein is CASSIKSGASGTDNQPQHF. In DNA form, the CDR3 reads TGTGCCAGTAGTATCAAGTCCGGAGCTTCAGGGACAGACAATCAGCCCCAGCATTTT.